A selection of T cell receptor beta chains follows, all from one sample in a study of post-analysis software for immune sequencing data. TCRdb analysed the PCR reads with MiXCR anew, one entry per CDR3 protein. The sample shows about 770,000 distinct CDR3 sequences, 35% to 55% of them seen only once. Sequenced: blood. The receptors come from a girl aged 10 to 17 with multiple sclerosis. Both conserved end residues are part of each CDR3. Fields, in order: D gene, clone size, J gene, V gene, CDR3 DNA, CDR3 protein. D genes are given only for firm matches. Rows give clone size only sometimes, using once, few, many, or a class for an expanded clone.

>NA|NA|TRBJ1-2|TRBV7-9
TGTGCCAGCGCCTTCACGGGGGGTAACTATGGCTACACCTTC
CASAFTGGNYGYTF
>NA|few|TRBJ1-2|TRBV5-1
TGCGCCAGCAGCCCACCAGGAGCGGTGAACTATGGCTACACCTTC
CASSPPGAVNYGYTF
>NA|NA|TRBJ2-1|TRBV20-1
TGCAGTGCTAGAATTTGGACCAGAGGGGGTGAGCAGTTCTTC
CSARIWTRGGEQFF
>NA|NA|TRBJ2-5|TRBV20-1
TGCAGTGCTAGGGAGCCTCCAGGGACCCAGTACTTC
CSAREPPGTQYF
>TRBD1|NA|TRBJ2-7|TRBV2
TGTGCCGGCGGACAGGGGTACGAGCAGTACTTC
CAGGQGYEQYF
>NA|once|TRBJ2-3|TRBV7-2
TGTGCCAACAACGTACAGGGAGTTATGACAGATACGCAGTATTTT
CANNVQGVMTDTQYF
>NA|NA|TRBJ2-7|TRBV20-1
TGCAGTGCTGGACTACAGCTCACATCCTACGAGCAGTACTTC
CSAGLQLTSYEQYF
>NA|once|TRBJ1-2|TRBV2
TGTGCCAGCATCGAGGCGGGGCGTGGGGGCTACACCTTC
CASIEAGRGGYTF
>NA|NA|TRBJ2-7|TRBV29-1
TGCAGCGTGGGCGAAGGGTCCTACGAGCAGTACTTC
CSVGEGSYEQYF
>NA|NA|TRBJ2-7|TRBV7-8
TGTGCCAGCAGCTTAGGGCCTAGGGATCCCCAGTACTTC
CASSLGPRDPQYF
>NA|NA|TRBJ2-5|TRBV28
TGTGCCAGCAGTTTAGTAAGGGCCCAGCGGGAGACCCAGTACTTC
CASSLVRAQRETQYF
>TRBD2|NA|TRBJ2-3|TRBV6-5
TGTGCCAGCAGTTACGAAGGCAGCGGGACGGGCGCAGATACGCAGTATTTT
CASSYEGSGTGADTQYF
>NA|few|TRBJ2-3|TRBV7-9
TGTGCCAGCAGCCATCTGGGGGAGGATACGCAGTATTTT
CASSHLGEDTQYF
>TRBD1|few|TRBJ1-4|TRBV12-3/TRBV12-4
TGTGCCAGCAGCAGGGACAGGGGACCAACTAATGAAAAACTGTTTTTT
CASSRDRGPTNEKLFF
>TRBD2|few|TRBJ2-1|TRBV20-1
TGCAGTGCTAGAGCAGGCGGGAGTAAGCATGAGCAGTTCTTC
CSARAGGSKHEQFF
>NA|few|TRBJ2-3|TRBV9
TGTGCCAGCAGCGTAGGCCCCGGCGGGACTTCGACAGATACGCAGTATTTT
CASSVGPGGTSTDTQYF
>NA|NA|TRBJ1-1|TRBV6-5
TGTGCCAGCAAACTACGCCCGGGCACTGAAGCTTTCTTT
CASKLRPGTEAFF
>TRBD1|NA|TRBJ2-7|TRBV10-3
TGTGCCATCAGCTACGGGACAGGGGACGAGCAGTACTTC
CAISYGTGDEQYF
>TRBD2|NA|TRBJ2-1|TRBV27
TGTGCCAGCAGACTAGCGGGAGGCCTCAATGAGCAGTTCTTC
CASRLAGGLNEQFF
>NA|NA|TRBJ2-3|TRBV4-2
TGTGCCAGCAGCCAAGATTTGCGGGGCGGGGATACGCAGTATTTT
CASSQDLRGGDTQYF
>NA|few|TRBJ1-2|TRBV12-3/TRBV12-4
TGTGCCAGCAGTTCCCCGGGACCCCCCATGGGTGGCTACACCTTC
CASSSPGPPMGGYTF
>NA|NA|TRBJ2-7|TRBV20-1
TGCAGTGCTGGGGACGGGGGCTACGAGCAGTACTTC
CSAGDGGYEQYF
>NA|few|TRBJ2-5|TRBV20-1
TGCAGTGCTAGGGGGGGCCACCAGAAGCAGTACTTC
CSARGGHQKQYF
>NA|few|TRBJ1-1|TRBV11-2
TGTGCCAGCAGCTCCCAAACAGGACTGATGAACACTGAAGCTTTCTTT
CASSSQTGLMNTEAFF
>NA|NA|TRBJ2-3|TRBV11-2
TGTGCCAGCAGCCGCGATGCGAGCGGGAGCACAGATACGCAGTATTTT
CASSRDASGSTDTQYF
>NA|NA|TRBJ1-2|TRBV4-3
TGCGCCAGCAGCCCAGACCTGGGACCTAATCCCCATGGCTACACCTTC
CASSPDLGPNPHGYTF
>NA|NA|TRBJ1-1|TRBV7-2
TGTGCCAGCAGCCCGAGAAGCCTTTGGAACACTGAAGCTTTCTTT
CASSPRSLWNTEAFF
>NA|NA|TRBJ1-2|TRBV12-3/TRBV12-4
TGTGCCAGCAGTTCCCTGACAGACCCCTATGGCTACACCTTC
CASSSLTDPYGYTF
>NA|NA|TRBJ2-1|TRBV7-8
TGTGCCAGCAGCCAGGGAGTAGGCAATGAGCAGTTCTTC
CASSQGVGNEQFF
>TRBD2|NA|TRBJ2-7|TRBV10-3
TGTGCCATCAGTGAAGGGAGCGGGAGGTACTTC
CAISEGSGRYF
>TRBD2|NA|TRBJ2-7|TRBV29-1
TGCAGCATTGAGAGCGGGAGGGGCGAGCAGTACTTC
CSIESGRGEQYF
>NA|NA|TRBJ2-7|TRBV29-1
TGCAGCGCCCGCTTGGGGAGCGTCGACGAGCAGTACTTC
CSARLGSVDEQYF
>NA|NA|TRBJ1-2|TRBV20-1
TGCAGTGCTAGACACCGGGGAACTAACTATGGCTACACCTTC
CSARHRGTNYGYTF
>NA|NA|TRBJ2-1|TRBV6-6
TGTGCCAGCAGTTATCTAGAACAGGGCTACAATGAGCAGTTCTTC
CASSYLEQGYNEQFF
>TRBD1|NA|TRBJ2-3|TRBV7-2
TGTGCCAGCAGCCCCCACAGGGGTACTAGCACAGATACGCAGTATTTT
CASSPHRGTSTDTQYF
>NA|once|TRBJ2-3|TRBV30
TGTGCCTGGAGTATACGACCAAGCGGCGTCACAGATACGCAGTATTTT
CAWSIRPSGVTDTQYF
>NA|NA|TRBJ2-5|TRBV29-1
TGCAGCGTCTGGGGCTCTAGGGGGGAGACCCAGTACTTC
CSVWGSRGETQYF
>TRBD2|NA|TRBJ2-7|TRBV7-9
TGTGCCAGCAGCTCCCCAGCGGGAAGCACGGGCGAGCAGTACTTC
CASSSPAGSTGEQYF
>TRBD1|NA|TRBJ1-6|TRBV6-2/TRBV6-3
TGTGCCAGCAGTTACTCGGGACAGGAGAATTCACCCCTCCACTTT
CASSYSGQENSPLHF
>TRBD2|few|TRBJ2-1|TRBV5-1
TGCGCCAGCAGCCGATTTAGCGGGAGGACCTACAATGAGCAGTTCTTC
CASSRFSGRTYNEQFF
>NA|NA|TRBJ2-7|TRBV28
TGTGCCAGCAGTTTCGGGACGCAGCAGTACTTC
CASSFGTQQYF
>TRBD2|few|TRBJ2-3|TRBV5-1
TGCGCCAGCAGCTTGGCAGCGGGGGACGGAGATACGCAGTATTTT
CASSLAAGDGDTQYF
>NA|NA|TRBJ2-4|TRBV2
TGTGCCAGCAGTGAAGGGGGGCAGCCAAACATTCAGTACTTC
CASSEGGQPNIQYF
>NA|NA|TRBJ1-2|TRBV5-1
TGCGCCAGCAGCCAAACACCTCAGAGGAACTATGGCTACACCTTC
CASSQTPQRNYGYTF
>NA|NA|TRBJ2-6|TRBV3-1
TGTGCCAGCAGCCAACGACAAATCTCTGGGGCCAACGTCCTGACTTTC
CASSQRQISGANVLTF
>TRBD1|NA|TRBJ1-5|TRBV10-3
TGTGCCATCAGCGCGACAGGGGATAGCAATCAGCCCCAGCATTTT
CAISATGDSNQPQHF
>TRBD2|NA|TRBJ2-1|TRBV6-6
TGTGCCAGCAGTTACTCGAAACTAGCGGAGTACAATGAGCAGTTCTTC
CASSYSKLAEYNEQFF
>NA|few|TRBJ2-7|TRBV20-1
TGCAGTGCTAGAGGTCGGGCCTTGGACGAGCAGTACTTC
CSARGRALDEQYF
>NA|few|TRBJ1-2|TRBV6-5
TGTGTCAGCAGCCAGACCGGAGGGCTTGGCTACACCTTC
CVSSQTGGLGYTF
>TRBD1|few|TRBJ2-3|TRBV6-5
TGTGCCAGCAGTCGGGACAGCGGTACGCAGTATTTT
CASSRDSGTQYF